This T cell receptor (beta chain) was observed in a study of cytomegalovirus exposure and HLA in healthy donors. The PCR was carried out with 60 Vbeta primers and 13 Jbeta primers. Data came from immunoSEQ multiplex PCR; TCRdb stores just in-frame clones and leaves some out. The table shows under 200,000 clones, with roughly four fifths occurring only once. With respect to this clone: Its antigen is undetermined.

The CDR3 sequence is 15 residues long. Germline lookup yields CDR1 MNHNY and CDR2 SVGAGI (reference sequence). The V end was cut by 0 bases, the J end by 2 bases, with 10 bases between. Study-wide points: Compared with the roughly 700-donor mean, an Asian-associated ancestry cluster reportedly had fewer N-insertions, according to a later analysis.

V usage is TRBV6-6 and J usage is TRBJ1-2; D possibly corresponds to TRBD1 (6 bases). This TCR derives from a woman between 18 and 29 years old in good health and CMV-seronegative. The material sequenced was PBMCs. CDR3 loop: CASSYSTTGNYGYTF. DNA of the CDR3: TGTGCCAGCAGTTACTCGACAACAGGGAACTATGGCTACACCTTC.